Listed below are T cell receptor beta chains from one sample, sequenced in a study of blood T cell repertoires in COVID-19. Sequencing was performed with immunoSEQ multiplex PCR; in TCRdb, only in-frame clones are kept and a portion is missing. The data contain about 91,000 clones, about 77% of them singletons. Sample: peripheral blood. The receptors come from a woman of 80 years or more with acute or convalescent COVID-19. Each CDR3 is given with its conserved first and last residue. The order of the fields is J gene, D gene, V gene, clone size, CDR3 protein, CDR3 DNA. The D gene is left open where the match is weak. Expanded clones are given a class, and other clones once, few, many or no size at all.

j_gene: TRBJ2-7; d_gene: NA; v_gene: TRBV5-1; abundance: NA; CDR3aa: CASSFVTGSYEQYF; CDR3nt: TGCGCCAGCAGCTTCGTGACAGGCTCCTACGAGCAGTACTTC
j_gene: TRBJ1-2; d_gene: NA; v_gene: TRBV4-3; abundance: NA; CDR3aa: CASSQDVGRTRYGYTF; CDR3nt: TGCGCCAGCAGCCAAGACGTCGGCAGGACTAGGTATGGCTACACCTTC
j_gene: TRBJ2-7; d_gene: TRBD1; v_gene: TRBV11-2; abundance: NA; CDR3aa: CASSFRDSSYEQYF; CDR3nt: TGTGCCAGCAGCTTCCGGGACAGCTCCTACGAGCAGTACTTC
j_gene: TRBJ2-3; d_gene: NA; v_gene: TRBV27; abundance: NA; CDR3aa: CASSADRSADTQYF; CDR3nt: TGTGCCAGCAGCGCCGACAGGTCAGCAGATACGCAGTATTTT
j_gene: TRBJ2-3; d_gene: TRBD2; v_gene: TRBV11-2; abundance: NA; CDR3aa: CASSLDSGRPTDTQYF; CDR3nt: TGTGCCAGCAGCTTAGATAGCGGGAGGCCCACAGATACGCAGTATTTT
j_gene: TRBJ2-3; d_gene: TRBD2; v_gene: TRBV5-4; abundance: NA; CDR3aa: CASSSSGGTTDTQYF; CDR3nt: TGTGCCAGCAGCTCTAGCGGGGGGACCACAGATACGCAGTATTTT
j_gene: TRBJ2-5; d_gene: NA; v_gene: TRBV11-1; abundance: NA; CDR3aa: CASSLRRGLLQETQYF; CDR3nt: TGTGCCAGCAGCTTAAGGAGAGGACTTCTACAAGAGACCCAGTACTTC
j_gene: TRBJ2-7; d_gene: TRBD1; v_gene: TRBV27; abundance: NA; CDR3aa: CASSFSRGPYEQYF; CDR3nt: TGTGCCAGCAGTTTCAGTAGGGGGCCCTACGAGCAGTACTTC
j_gene: TRBJ1-3; d_gene: TRBD1; v_gene: TRBV30; abundance: few; CDR3aa: CAWNPGTGTDTIYF; CDR3nt: TGTGCCTGGAACCCCGGGACAGGGACGGACACCATATATTTT
j_gene: TRBJ2-7; d_gene: TRBD2; v_gene: TRBV4-1; abundance: NA; CDR3aa: CASSQDIGLADSYEQYF; CDR3nt: TGCGCCAGCAGCCAAGATATTGGCCTAGCGGACTCCTACGAGCAGTACTTC
j_gene: TRBJ2-3; d_gene: TRBD1; v_gene: TRBV6-1; abundance: NA; CDR3aa: CASSKGQGTDTQYF; CDR3nt: TGTGCCAGCAGTAAGGGACAGGGCACAGATACGCAGTATTTT
j_gene: TRBJ1-6; d_gene: NA; v_gene: TRBV2; abundance: few; CDR3aa: CASSAGQPGASPLHF; CDR3nt: TGTGCCAGCAGTGCAGGCCAACCCGGCGCGTCACCCCTCCACTTT
j_gene: TRBJ1-2; d_gene: TRBD1; v_gene: TRBV30; abundance: NA; CDR3aa: CAWEGTGQGVGYTF; CDR3nt: TGTGCCTGGGAGGGGACGGGACAGGGCGTTGGCTACACCTTC
j_gene: TRBJ1-2; d_gene: NA; v_gene: TRBV29-1; abundance: NA; CDR3aa: CSVLRSGVGYGYTF; CDR3nt: TGCAGCGTTCTTAGATCAGGGGTAGGGTATGGCTACACCTTC
j_gene: TRBJ1-1; d_gene: NA; v_gene: TRBV10-3; abundance: once; CDR3aa: CAIRGDSNTEAFF; CDR3nt: TGTGCCATCCGGGGGGATTCGAACACTGAAGCTTTCTTT
j_gene: TRBJ1-2; d_gene: TRBD1; v_gene: TRBV2; abundance: NA; CDR3aa: CASSPGDRNARRHTF; CDR3nt: TGTGCCAGCAGCCCTGGGGACAGAAATGCTCGAAGGCACACCTTC
j_gene: TRBJ1-1; d_gene: NA; v_gene: TRBV7-9; abundance: NA; CDR3aa: CASSPRDNLYTEAFF; CDR3nt: TGTGCCAGCAGCCCCCGGGACAATCTCTACACTGAAGCTTTCTTT
j_gene: TRBJ2-4; d_gene: NA; v_gene: TRBV7-3; abundance: NA; CDR3aa: CASSFTGESIQYF; CDR3nt: TGTGCCAGCAGCTTTACGGGGGAGAGCATTCAGTACTTC
j_gene: TRBJ1-1; d_gene: NA; v_gene: TRBV6-5; abundance: NA; CDR3aa: CASRQGNTEAFF; CDR3nt: TGTGCCAGCAGGCAGGGGAACACTGAAGCTTTCTTT
j_gene: TRBJ2-7; d_gene: TRBD2; v_gene: TRBV19; abundance: NA; CDR3aa: CASSGRGSYEQYF; CDR3nt: TGTGCCAGTAGCGGGCGGGGGTCCTACGAGCAGTACTTC
j_gene: TRBJ2-5; d_gene: TRBD2; v_gene: TRBV7-2; abundance: NA; CDR3aa: CASSLRSAGGQGTQYF; CDR3nt: TGTGCCAGCAGCTTACGGAGTGCGGGGGGGCAGGGGACCCAGTACTTC
j_gene: TRBJ1-6; d_gene: NA; v_gene: TRBV7-9; abundance: once; CDR3aa: CASSSGQPGSPLHF; CDR3nt: TGTGCCAGCAGCTCCGGACAGCCGGGGTCACCCCTCCACTTT
j_gene: TRBJ1-1; d_gene: TRBD1; v_gene: TRBV4-1; abundance: NA; CDR3aa: CASSQAGQGNTEAFF; CDR3nt: TGCGCCAGCAGCCAAGCGGGACAGGGGAACACTGAAGCTTTCTTT
j_gene: TRBJ1-5; d_gene: NA; v_gene: TRBV10-3; abundance: NA; CDR3aa: CAISEGGAGNQPQHF; CDR3nt: TGTGCCATCAGTGAGGGGGGGGCGGGCAATCAGCCCCAGCATTTT
j_gene: TRBJ1-1; d_gene: TRBD1; v_gene: TRBV4-3; abundance: NA; CDR3aa: CASSPGTGVAAFF; CDR3nt: TGCGCCAGCAGCCCCGGGACAGGGGTCGCAGCTTTCTTT
j_gene: TRBJ2-5; d_gene: NA; v_gene: TRBV11-2; abundance: NA; CDR3aa: CASSPVGETQYF; CDR3nt: TGTGCCAGCAGCCCCGTCGGGGAGACCCAGTACTTC
j_gene: TRBJ1-2; d_gene: TRBD1; v_gene: TRBV23-1; abundance: once; CDR3aa: CASSPNRGARGYTF; CDR3nt: TGCGCCAGCAGTCCTAACAGGGGGGCCCGCGGCTACACCTTC
j_gene: TRBJ2-1; d_gene: NA; v_gene: TRBV6-2/TRBV6-3; abundance: NA; CDR3aa: CASSYWAGNEQFF; CDR3nt: TGTGCCAGCAGTTACTGGGCGGGCAATGAGCAGTTCTTC
j_gene: TRBJ2-2; d_gene: NA; v_gene: TRBV19; abundance: NA; CDR3aa: CASSITGLAGELFF; CDR3nt: TGTGCCAGTAGTATCACAGGGCTCGCCGGGGAGCTGTTTTTT
j_gene: TRBJ1-2; d_gene: NA; v_gene: TRBV9; abundance: NA; CDR3aa: CASSTSGGGYGYTF; CDR3nt: TGTGCCAGCAGCACCTCGGGAGGGGGGTATGGCTACACCTTC
j_gene: TRBJ2-3; d_gene: NA; v_gene: TRBV29-1; abundance: NA; CDR3aa: CSVTRAGIGLRDTQYF; CDR3nt: TGCAGCGTCACCAGGGCGGGGATAGGGCTGAGAGATACGCAGTATTTT
j_gene: TRBJ2-3; d_gene: NA; v_gene: TRBV7-2; abundance: NA; CDR3aa: CASSFQGSGTDTQYF; CDR3nt: TGTGCCAGCAGCTTTCAGGGGTCGGGCACAGATACGCAGTATTTT
j_gene: TRBJ2-1; d_gene: NA; v_gene: TRBV18; abundance: NA; CDR3aa: CASSPSQGNEQFF; CDR3nt: TGTGCCAGCTCACCAAGCCAGGGGAATGAGCAGTTCTTC
j_gene: TRBJ1-4; d_gene: NA; v_gene: TRBV2; abundance: NA; CDR3aa: CASSAGWTNEKLFF; CDR3nt: TGTGCCAGCAGTGCGGGGTGGACTAATGAAAAACTGTTTTTT
j_gene: TRBJ2-1; d_gene: TRBD2; v_gene: TRBV7-6; abundance: NA; CDR3aa: CASSLEASGSITSNEQFF; CDR3nt: TGTGCCAGCAGCTTAGAGGCTAGCGGGAGTATTACGTCTAATGAGCAGTTCTTC
j_gene: TRBJ2-3; d_gene: TRBD2; v_gene: TRBV28; abundance: NA; CDR3aa: CASRGAGGGTDTQYF; CDR3nt: TGTGCCAGCAGGGGAGCGGGAGGGGGAACAGATACGCAGTATTTT